This T cell receptor beta chain was sequenced for a study of shared T cell receptors in the human thymus. From germline, CDR1 is DFQATT and CDR2 SNEGSKA (reference sequence). The CDR3 is made up of 10 amino acids. The germline V and J ends were trimmed by 6 bases and 5 bases, with 7 bases remaining between them. Data came from immunoSEQ multiplex PCR; TCRdb stores just in-frame clones and leaves some out. The table records about 660,000 clones, roughly 90% of them present only once. A further study also used this sample, focusing on human thymus T cells. From that study: Corrective cardiac surgery supplied the resected thymus tissue. Gene usage for V and J segments appeared biased in thymic and blood repertoires. As related research reported, thymic repertoires overlapped highly among unrelated individuals.

The rearrangement links TRBV20-1 to TRBJ1-1; no reliable D call. The sequence came from a boy under two years old with a congenital heart defect. The sample taken for sequencing was thymocytes. CDR3 residues: CSARYTEAFF. The CDR3 DNA sequence: TGCAGTGCCAGGTATACTGAAGCTTTCTTT.